These 22 T cell receptor beta chains share one sample of origin, sequenced in a study of cytomegalovirus exposure and HLA in healthy donors. Data came from immunoSEQ multiplex PCR; TCRdb stores just in-frame clones and leaves some out. The sample gives over 50,000 clones, 80% to 95% of which show up once; less than 6% is in the top ten. Sequencing was done on a sample of PBMCs. These receptor sequences come from a man younger than 35 in good health and CMV-seropositive.

This clone was detected once. The gene calls are TRBV5-6 and TRBJ2-1; 9 bases are a match to TRBD2. Trimming took 5 bases from V and 2 from J; bases not matched to a gene: 11. The length of the CDR3 is 17 residues. From germline, CDR1 is SGHDT and CDR2 YYEEEE. CDR3 nucleotide sequence: TGTGCCAGCAGTTGGCGTATTCTAGCGGGAACCTACAATGAGCAGTTCTTC. Translating it yields CASSWRILAGTYNEQFF.

This clone has just a few counts. The gene calls are TRBV7-9 and TRBJ2-1; D is unclear. The germline V gene has CDR1 SEHNR and CDR2 FQNEAQ (reference sequence). Trimming stripped 11 bases from V and 5 bases from J, with 10 bases between. The CDR3 is 11 amino acids. The CDR3 DNA follows: TGTGCCGAGGCACTGGACAATGAGCAGTTCTTC. Protein sequence: CAEALDNEQFF.

The chain links TRBV28 to TRBJ1-3; unclear D gene. Trimming removed 6 bases at V and 0 bases at J, with 9 bases between. CDR1 is MDHEN, CDR2 SYDVKM, per germline. The CDR3 has 14 residues. This CDR3 reads CASSPPHSGNTIYF. CDR3 nucleotides: TGTGCCAGCAGCCCCCCACACTCTGGAAACACCATATATTTT.

The rearrangement uses TRBV7-3 and TRBJ2-5, with D tentatively TRBD1 (5 bases). V lost 0 bases and J 5 bases, leaving 7 bases between the germline ends. Germline-derived CDR1 and CDR2 are SGHTA and FQGTGA. This CDR3 has 13 residues. Here the CDR3 reads CASSLTRAETQYF. The CDR3 coding sequence is TGTGCCAGCAGCTTAACCAGGGCCGAGACCCAGTACTTC.

This chain links TRBV18 with TRBJ2-7; no reliable D call. Trimming took off 2 bases at V and 1 base at J, with 18 bases between the two ends. Germline lookup yields CDR1 KGHSH and CDR2 LQKENI. The CDR3 is made up of 17 amino acids. The CDR3 here is CASSPTPVQDLSYEQYF. CDR3 DNA: TGTGCCAGCTCACCAACGCCCGTGCAGGATCTGTCCTACGAGCAGTACTTC.

The chain links TRBV5-1 to TRBJ2-7; 7 bases match TRBD1. The V segment lost 2 bases and the J segment 0 bases; nucleotides outside the gene matches: 2. Germline-derived CDR1 and CDR2 are SGHRS and YFSETQ. The length of the CDR3 is 14 residues. CDR3 residues: CASSLSGGSYEQYF. The CDR3, as DNA: TGCGCCAGCAGCTTATCAGGGGGCTCCTACGAGCAGTACTTC. The variable domain in full, completed from reference TRBV5-1 and TRBJ2-7, reads KAGVTQTPRYLIKTRGQQVTLSCSPISGHRSVSWYQQTPGQGLQFLFEYFSETQRNKGNFPGRFSGRQFSNSRSEMNVSTLELGDSALYLCASSLSGGSYEQYFGPGTRLTVT.

The chain has TRBV19 and TRBJ2-5; maybe TRBD1 (5 bases). Deletions cut 4 bases from V and 4 bases from J, with 16 bases between. The CDR3 runs 15 residues. Germline CDR1 reads LNHDA; CDR2 reads SQIVND (reference sequence). CDR3 sequence: CASSRNEQVAETQYF. CDR3 nucleotide sequence: TGTGCCAGTAGTAGGAATGAACAGGTGGCAGAGACCCAGTACTTC.

The chain joins TRBV11-2 to TRBJ2-7, with TRBD1 matching 10 bases. Germline values: CDR1 SGHAT, CDR2 FQNNGV. The CDR3 length is 14 residues. J gave up 3 bases and V 5 bases, and 4 bases lay outside the gene matches. The CDR3 sequence: CASSPRTGGYEQYF. DNA of the CDR3: TGTGCCAGCAGCCCTAGGACAGGGGGCTACGAGCAGTACTTC.

In this sample, this clone turned up once. The chain combines TRBV28 with TRBJ1-1; TRBD1 matches 8 bases. CDR3 length: 22 residues. CDR1 is MDHEN and CDR2 is SYDVKM in the germline V gene. Trimming removed 5 bases from V and 0 bases from J; junction bases left unmatched: 26. CDR3 coding DNA: TGTGCCAGCAGTGGACAGGGATGGCATGCTCCCTTCAGGCACAAAATGAACACTGAAGCTTTCTTT. This sequence encodes CASSGQGWHAPFRHKMNTEAFF.

The rearrangement uses TRBV14 and TRBJ2-1; 11 bases match TRBD2. V was clipped by 2 bases and J by 10 bases; unmatched bases: 10. Germline V gene data show CDR1 as SGHDN and CDR2 as FVKESK. The CDR3 consists of 16 residues. The CDR3 reads CASSQRPGLAAWEQFF. The DNA for the CDR3 is TGTGCCAGCAGCCAAAGACCGGGACTAGCGGCATGGGAGCAGTTCTTC.

The CDR3 spells CAISGSKGGAYEQYF. The CDR3 coding sequence is TGTGCCATCAGTGGATCGAAAGGAGGCGCCTACGAGCAGTACTTC. The J gene is TRBJ2-7, the V gene TRBV10-3; weak D call: TRBD2 (5 bases). Trimming left V 4 bases short and J 2 bases short, with 15 bases between. The CDR3 runs 15 residues. Germline V gene data show CDR1 as ENHRY and CDR2 as SYGVKD.

This clone has only one observation. The rearrangement joins TRBV10-2 to TRBJ2-7; 7 bases map to TRBD1. CDR1 is WSHSY, CDR2 SAAADI, per germline. This CDR3 spans 13 amino acids. V shed 8 bases, J shed 5 bases, and the junction held 9 bases outside the gene matches. The CDR3 region has the DNA TGCGCCAGCCGAAGCTGGCAGGGGGACGAGCAGTACTTC. Translation: CASRSWQGDEQYF.

V and J are TRBV9 and TRBJ1-4; D remains ambiguous. V lost 1 base to trimming and J lost 7 bases, with 14 bases between them. Germline V gives CDR1 SGDLS, CDR2 YYNGEE. The CDR3 totals 15 residues. CDR3 residues: CASSVQADQREKLFF. In DNA, the CDR3 is TGTGCCAGCAGCGTACAGGCCGATCAACGTGAAAAACTGTTTTTT.

This clone appeared a few times. This chain uses TRBV10-3 with TRBJ2-7, with 7 bases identical to TRBD1. The germline gives CDR1 ENHRY, CDR2 SYGVKD. This CDR3 has 13 amino acids. With 6 bases clipped from V and 5 bases from J, the junction kept 7 bases outside the gene matches. The CDR3 sequence is CAIRDGTAHEQYF. CDR3 nucleotide sequence: TGTGCCATCAGGGACGGGACAGCCCACGAGCAGTACTTC.

The rearrangement links TRBV4-1 to TRBJ1-2, with D possibly matching TRBD1 (6 bases). V lost 1 base to trimming and J lost 7 bases, with 13 bases between them. The length of the CDR3 is 14 residues. Germline CDR1 reads MGHRA; CDR2 reads YSYEKL. The DNA for the CDR3 is TGCGCCAGCAGCCAAGTCGGGCAGGGGAGTGGCTACACCTTC. This sequence encodes CASSQVGQGSGYTF.

This chain uses TRBV6-5 with TRBJ2-1; 11 positions match TRBD2. Germline V CDR1 and CDR2: MNHEY, SVGAGI. V lost 9 bases, J lost 8 bases, and 9 bases stayed unmatched. This CDR3 is 14 amino acids long. The CDR3 nucleotides read TGTGCCAGTAAACCGGGACTAGCGGCTTATGAGCAGTTCTTC. This gives the protein CASKPGLAAYEQFF.

The chain has TRBV2 and TRBJ2-7, with TRBD2 identical over 8 bases. The length of the CDR3 is 14 residues. CDR1 and CDR2 from the germline V gene are SNHLY and FYNNEI. J lost 2 bases, V lost 3 bases, and 3 bases had no gene match. CDR3 in DNA: TGTGCCAGCAGTGAGGCGGGAGGCCCCTACGAGCAGTACTTC. Translating it yields CASSEAGGPYEQYF.

This clone was counted a few times. The gene calls are TRBV6-6 and TRBJ1-1; D might be TRBD1 (5 bases). Germline CDR1 and CDR2: MNHNY and SVGAGI (reference sequence). V dropped 6 bases and J dropped 5 bases, with 16 bases sitting between them. This CDR3 spans 14 amino acids. In DNA form, the CDR3 reads TGTGCCAGCAGCCCCACTGGGGCGGGGACTGAAGCTTTCTTT. Amino acid sequence: CASSPTGAGTEAFF.

This clone was seen a few times. The rearrangement links TRBV27 to TRBJ2-7, with 7 bases identical to TRBD2. The J segment lost 2 bases and the V segment lost 3 bases, leaving 1 base of the junction unmatched. Looked up from germline, CDR1 is MNHEY and CDR2 is SMNVEV (reference sequence). The CDR3 is 13 amino acids. The CDR3 DNA reads TGTGCCAGCAGTTTGGGACTAACCTACGAGCAGTACTTC. It translates to CASSLGLTYEQYF.

This chain links TRBV5-1 with TRBJ2-7; D possibly corresponds to TRBD2 (6 bases). There are 14 residues in the CDR3. V was cut by 2 bases and J by 1 base, with 10 bases left in between. CDR1 is SGHRS and CDR2 is YFSETQ in the germline V gene. In DNA form, the CDR3 reads TGCGCCAGCAGCTTCACCGGGACTTCCTACGAGCAGTACTTC. It encodes CASSFTGTSYEQYF.

The chain has TRBV28 and TRBJ1-2; D call uncertain. Trimming took 2 bases from V and 6 from J, leaving 13 bases between them. From germline, CDR1 is MDHEN and CDR2 SYDVKM. The CDR3 covers 14 residues. Here the CDR3 DNA reads TGTGCCAGCAGTTTAAGTGGTCCCGGGGATGGCTACACCTTC. Translated: CASSLSGPGDGYTF.

The chain couples TRBV6-1 to TRBJ2-7; no clear D. The germline V and J ends were trimmed by 6 bases and 2 bases, with 14 bases remaining between them. The CDR3 totals 14 residues. CDR1 and CDR2 (germline): MNHNS, SASEGT. CDR3 sequence: CASRRTLLTYEQYF. Here the CDR3 DNA reads TGTGCCAGCAGAAGAACTTTGTTGACCTACGAGCAGTACTTC.